This is a list of T cell receptor beta chains from one sample in a study of OX40 agonist ivuxolimab in advanced cancers. Assay used: immunoSEQ multiplex PCR; TCRdb lists only in-frame clones, some missing. The data contain 85,000 to 100,000 clones, around 87% of them singletons. Sample: CD4+ or CD8+ T cells sorted from blood, taken in a trial of the OX40 agonist ivuxolimab. All receptors derive from an adult with an advanced solid tumor such as melanoma, head and neck, liver or kidney cancer. CDR3s leave out the opening cysteine and the closing phenylalanine or tryptophan. D genes are given only for firm matches.

TRBJ2-3 TRBV11-2 - ASSLGVNAGVPDTQY
TRBJ1-2 TRBV2 - ASRGGRAGYT
TRBJ2-3 TRBV7-2 - ASSFGGYTDTQY
TRBJ1-2 TRBV5-1 - ASSLGGNGYT
TRBJ1-5 TRBV2 - ASSGGSGNQPQH
TRBJ1-2 TRBV30 TRBD1 AWRLLPGQGQDYGYT
TRBJ2-2 TRBV7-7 TRBD2 ASSLDGGSGGELF
TRBJ2-7 TRBV13 TRBD2 ASSSAGGEQY
TRBJ2-1 TRBV10-3 - AISGGWGEQF
TRBJ2-1 TRBV7-7 TRBD2 ASSLALAGVNEQF
TRBJ2-7 TRBV27 - ASLAQGRAHEQY
TRBJ2-3 TRBV9 TRBD1 ASGRGLSDTQY
TRBJ2-6 TRBV4-3 TRBD1 ASSPGQGNSGANVLT
TRBJ1-4 TRBV15 - ATSPHTDSGNEKLF
TRBJ1-1 TRBV19 TRBD1 ASSVGTAKIGLTEAF
TRBJ1-2 TRBV28 - ASSRQYGYT